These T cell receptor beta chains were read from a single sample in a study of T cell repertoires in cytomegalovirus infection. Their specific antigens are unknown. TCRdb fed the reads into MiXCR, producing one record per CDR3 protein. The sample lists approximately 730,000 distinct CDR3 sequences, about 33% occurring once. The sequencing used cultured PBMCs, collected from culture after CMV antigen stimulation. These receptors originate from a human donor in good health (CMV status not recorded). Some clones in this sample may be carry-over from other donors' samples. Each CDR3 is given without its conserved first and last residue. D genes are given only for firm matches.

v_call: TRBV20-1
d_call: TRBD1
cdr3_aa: SASDRVDQETQY

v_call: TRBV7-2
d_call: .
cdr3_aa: ASSSPGLRHEQY

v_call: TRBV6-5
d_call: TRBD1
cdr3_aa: ASRARPGQGASPLH

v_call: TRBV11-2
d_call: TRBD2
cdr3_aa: ASTIGRTRGTDTQY

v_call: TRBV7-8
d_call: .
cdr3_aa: ASSPDVGTSSQPQH

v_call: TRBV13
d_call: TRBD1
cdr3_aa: ASTQGASSYNEQF

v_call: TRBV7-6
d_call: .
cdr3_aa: ASSLPGVRQY

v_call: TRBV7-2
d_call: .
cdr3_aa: ASSPGPLREELF

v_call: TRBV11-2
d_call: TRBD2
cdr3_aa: ASSLGDYTDTQY

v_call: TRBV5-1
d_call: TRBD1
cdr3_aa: ASSARGQGGPSSYEQY